A single sample is the source of the 6 T cell receptor beta chains below, sequenced in a study of blood T cells in healthy people across ages. Then a second PCR, running roughly 7 to 12 cycles, was carried out with a sample-barcoded 5' primer and a J-beta primer mix. TCRdb re-analysed the 5' RACE reads in MiXCR, keeping a single row per CDR3 protein. Of 800,000 to 950,000 distinct CDR3 sequences in the sample, about 48% are singletons; the top ten hold roughly an eighth. The sequenced sample consisted of blood. The receptors originated from a young man in good health.

The rearrangement uses TRBV28 and TRBJ2-7; D gene uncertain. V was trimmed by 5 bases and J by 3 bases, leaving 17 bases between them. The germline gives CDR1 MDHEN, CDR2 SYDVKM. The CDR3 has 15 amino acids. DNA for the CDR3: TGTGCCAGCAGTGCTCGACACATAAGTCTCTACGAGCAGTACTTC. This sequence encodes CASSARHISLYEQYF. Filled out from reference TRBV28 and TRBJ2-7, the complete variable domain reads DVKVTQSSRYLVKRTGEKVFLECVQDMDHENMFWYRQDPGLGLRLIYFSYDVKMKEKGDIPEGYSVSREKKERFSLILESASTNQTSMYLCASSARHISLYEQYFGPGTRLTVT.

Notes on this clonotype: At one end the junction does not follow the germline gene, possibly because of a read error. The chain couples TRBV9 to TRBJ2-2; TRBD2 agrees at 11 bases. The germline V gene has CDR1 SGDLS and CDR2 YYNGEE. This CDR3 spans 17 amino acids. The CDR3 protein is CASSVALTSGGTGEPFF. CDR3 coding DNA: TGTGCCAGCAGCGTAGCTTTAACTAGCGGGGGTACCGGGGAGCCGTTTTTT.

The genes are TRBV20-1 and TRBJ2-1; the D gene is possibly TRBD1 (5 bases). Germline V gene sequence: CDR1 DFQATT, CDR2 SNEGSKA (reference sequence). V lost 5 bases and J lost 5, with 19 bases in between. This CDR3 spans 15 amino acids. Written as DNA, the CDR3 is TGCAGTGCTCCCCGGTCGGCCAGGGCCAACAATGAGCAGTTCTTC. It is translated as CSAPRSARANNEQFF.

This chain connects TRBV7-2 to TRBJ2-7; TRBD2 matches at 10 bases. J gave up 6 bases and V 4 bases, and 6 bases lay outside the gene matches. The V gene's germline CDR1 is SGHTA and CDR2 FQGNSA. CDR3 length: 14 residues. The CDR3 loop is CASSSAGLAIEQYF. The CDR3, as DNA: TGTGCCAGCAGCTCGGCGGGACTAGCGATCGAGCAGTACTTC.

The chain links TRBV29-1 to TRBJ2-5, with D unresolved. The DNA end favors TRBJ2-7, so the J call may be wrong. CDR1 SQVTM and CDR2 ANQGSEA come from the germline V gene. The CDR3 totals 15 residues. CDR3 amino acids: CSVEGAPPDPYEQYF. The CDR3, as DNA: TGCAGCGTTGAAGGGGCACCGCCCGACCCGTACGAGCAGTACTTC.

This clonotype has just a few counts. V usage is TRBV29-1 and J usage is TRBJ2-7, with a weak D call TRBD1 (6 bases). The germline gives CDR1 SQVTM, CDR2 ANQGSEA. The CDR3 is 13 residues long. V lost 3 bases and J 2 bases, leaving 11 bases between the germline ends. The CDR3 DNA is TGCAGCGTTGAGGGACAAAGAGCCTACGAGCAGTACTTC. This translates into CSVEGQRAYEQYF.